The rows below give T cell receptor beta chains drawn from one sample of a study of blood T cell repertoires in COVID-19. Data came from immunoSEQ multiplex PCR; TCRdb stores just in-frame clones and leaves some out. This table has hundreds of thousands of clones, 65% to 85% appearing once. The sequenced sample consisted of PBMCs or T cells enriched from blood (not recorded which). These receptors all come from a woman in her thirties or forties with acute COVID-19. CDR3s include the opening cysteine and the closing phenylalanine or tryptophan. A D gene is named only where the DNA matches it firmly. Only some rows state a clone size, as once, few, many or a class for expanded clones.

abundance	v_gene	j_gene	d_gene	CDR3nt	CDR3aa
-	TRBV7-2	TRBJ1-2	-	TGTGCCAGCAGCTATGAAGGGAGAGGCTACACCTTC	CASSYEGRGYTF
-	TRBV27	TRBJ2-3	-	TGTGCCAGCAGTCTTACATGGAGCACAGATACGCAGTATTTT	CASSLTWSTDTQYF
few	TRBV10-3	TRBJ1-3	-	TGTGCCATCAGTGATGTTGGGGGAGGTGGAAACACCATATATTTT	CAISDVGGGGNTIYF
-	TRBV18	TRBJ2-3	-	TGTGCCAGCTCATTAGACACAGATACGCAGTATTTT	CASSLDTDTQYF
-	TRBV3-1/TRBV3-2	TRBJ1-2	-	TGTGCCAGCAGCCAATTTTCGGTTGGCTACACCTTC	CASSQFSVGYTF
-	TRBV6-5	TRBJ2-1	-	TGTGCCAGCAGTTACTCGATCTCGGGCAATGAGCAGTTCTTC	CASSYSISGNEQFF
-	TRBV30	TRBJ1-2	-	TGTGCCTGGAGTGTAGTGTGGCCCACGGGGGGTGGCTACACCTTC	CAWSVVWPTGGGYTF
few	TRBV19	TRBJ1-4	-	TGTGCCAGTAGTGCGAGGAATGAAAAACTGTTTTTT	CASSARNEKLFF
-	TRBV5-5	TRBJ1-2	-	TGTGCCAGCAGCTTGGAACAGGCTTTCGGCAACACCTTC	CASSLEQAFGNTF
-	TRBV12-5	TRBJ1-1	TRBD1	TGTGCTAGTGGTTCCCGACAGGGTACTGAAGCTTTCTTT	CASGSRQGTEAFF
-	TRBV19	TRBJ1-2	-	TGTGCCAGTCAGTCCCAGACAGCCTCCTATGGCTACACCTTC	CASQSQTASYGYTF
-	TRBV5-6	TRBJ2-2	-	TGTGCCAGCACCCAGGGGGAGGCCGGGGAGCTGTTTTTT	CASTQGEAGELFF
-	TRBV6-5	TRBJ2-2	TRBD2	TGTGCCAGCAGGCTAGCGGATAACACCGGGGAGCTGTTTTTT	CASRLADNTGELFF
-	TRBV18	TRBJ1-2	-	TGTGCCAGCTCACCACCGGGACAATTCTATGGCTACACCTTC	CASSPPGQFYGYTF
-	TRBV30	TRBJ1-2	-	TGTGCCTGGAATTGGCAGGAAGGCTACACCTTC	CAWNWQEGYTF
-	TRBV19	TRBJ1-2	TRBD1	TGTGCCAGTAGTGCCCGGGACAGGGTATACTACACCTTC	CASSARDRVYYTF
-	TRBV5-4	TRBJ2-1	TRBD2	TGTGCCACCGGGGGGGGGACGCTTTACGGTGAGCAGTTCTTC	CATGGGTLYGEQFF
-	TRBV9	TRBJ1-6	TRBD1	TGTGCCAGCAGCGCATCTGCCGGGACAGGCAATTCACCCCTCCACTTT	CASSASAGTGNSPLHF
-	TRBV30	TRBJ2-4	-	TGTGCCTGGAGTCCAAGGAGGATAATAGCCAAAAACATTCAGTACTTC	CAWSPRRIIAKNIQYF
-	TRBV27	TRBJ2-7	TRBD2	TGTGCCAGCAGTTTACGACGGACTAGCGGGAGTGCCGAGCAGTACTTC	CASSLRRTSGSAEQYF
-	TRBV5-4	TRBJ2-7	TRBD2	TGTGCCAGCAGCTTGGGCGGACTAGCGGGAGTTTTGCAGTACTTC	CASSLGGLAGVLQYF
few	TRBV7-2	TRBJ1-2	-	TGTGCCAGCAGCATACAGCGGGGGGTTGGCTACACCTTC	CASSIQRGVGYTF
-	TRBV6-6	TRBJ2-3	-	TGTGCCAGCAGTTGGACCGGGGCAGATACGCAGTATTTT	CASSWTGADTQYF
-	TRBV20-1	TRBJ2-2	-	TGCAGTGCTAGTACCAGGACTACCGGGGAGCTGTTTTTT	CSASTRTTGELFF
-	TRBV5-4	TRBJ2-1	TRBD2	TGTGCCAGCAGCTTGGGGACTAGCGGGGGGGGCAATGAGCAGTTCTTC	CASSLGTSGGGNEQFF
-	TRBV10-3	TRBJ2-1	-	TGTGCCATCAGTCCCAGCCAGGGGCAGGGTGAGCAGTTCTTC	CAISPSQGQGEQFF
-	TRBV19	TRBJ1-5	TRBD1	TGTGCCAGTAGTCACGGGACAGGGAGCAATCAGCCCCAGCATTTT	CASSHGTGSNQPQHF
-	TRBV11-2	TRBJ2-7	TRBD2	TGTGCCAGCAGCTCCCCCTATAGCGGGAGGGCCCTCGAGCAGTACTTC	CASSSPYSGRALEQYF
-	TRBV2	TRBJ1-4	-	TGTGCCAGCAACCGAGGGGGAAATGAAAAACTGTTTTTT	CASNRGGNEKLFF
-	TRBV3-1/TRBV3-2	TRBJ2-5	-	TGTGCCAGCAGCCAAGTAGTCGGACAAGGCGAGACCCAGTACTTC	CASSQVVGQGETQYF
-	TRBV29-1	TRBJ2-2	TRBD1	TGCAGCGCCTATACAGGGGGCGTTATCACCGGGGAGCTGTTTTTT	CSAYTGGVITGELFF
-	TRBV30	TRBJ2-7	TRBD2	TGTGCCTGGAGTGCCGGACTAGCGGGTTACGAGCAGTACTTC	CAWSAGLAGYEQYF
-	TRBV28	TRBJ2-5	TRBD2	TGTGCCAGCAGCTACATGCCTGGACTAGCGGGAGAGGGAGAGACCCAGTACTTC	CASSYMPGLAGEGETQYF
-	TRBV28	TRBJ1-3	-	TGTGCCAGCGCCTTGGCGGGGGGCGGTGGAAACACCATATATTTT	CASALAGGGGNTIYF
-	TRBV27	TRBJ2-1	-	TGTGCCAGCAGCCTCGGGGGATATGAGCAGTTCTTC	CASSLGGYEQFF
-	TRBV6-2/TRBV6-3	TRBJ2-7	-	TGTGCCAGCAGTGCTCCCGGTCGCTACGAGCAGTACTTC	CASSAPGRYEQYF
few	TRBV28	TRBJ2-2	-	TGTGCCAGCAGGATAGGGGTGGGGAACACCGGGGAGCTGTTTTTT	CASRIGVGNTGELFF
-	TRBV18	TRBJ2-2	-	TGTGCCAGCTCACCTCAGGGGTCCACCGGGGAGCTGTTTTTT	CASSPQGSTGELFF
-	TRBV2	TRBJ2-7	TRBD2	TGTGCCAGCAGTCGGACTAGGAACGAGCAGTACTTC	CASSRTRNEQYF
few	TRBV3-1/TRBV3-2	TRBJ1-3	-	TGTGCCAGCAGCCTTGGCGGATCTGGAAACACCATATATTTT	CASSLGGSGNTIYF
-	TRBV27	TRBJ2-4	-	TGTGCCAGCAGTTTACGCACAGGGAAAAACATTCAGTACTTC	CASSLRTGKNIQYF
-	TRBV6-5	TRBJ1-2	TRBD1	TGTGCCAGCCTCGGGACAGGGGCCTATGGCTACACCTTC	CASLGTGAYGYTF
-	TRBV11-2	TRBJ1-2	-	TGTGCCAGCAGCTTGGATGTTAGCGGCTACACCTTC	CASSLDVSGYTF
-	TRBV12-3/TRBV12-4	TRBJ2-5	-	TGTGCCAGCAGTCAACAGGGATTAAAGACCCAGTACTTC	CASSQQGLKTQYF
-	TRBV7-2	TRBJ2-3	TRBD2	TGTGCCAGCAGCTTAGCAGGGACTAGCGCCTCCGGGACGCAGTATTTT	CASSLAGTSASGTQYF
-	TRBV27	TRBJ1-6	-	TGTGCCAGCGGATCCCTAGCAGAGCCCCTCCACTTT	CASGSLAEPLHF
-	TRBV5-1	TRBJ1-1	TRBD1	TGCGCCAGCAGCTTGGGGCAGGGGGAAACTGAAGCTTTCTTT	CASSLGQGETEAFF
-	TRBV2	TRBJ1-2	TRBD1	TGTGCCAGCAGCGAATGGACAGGGCGGGCCCGGGGAGGCTACACCTTC	CASSEWTGRARGGYTF
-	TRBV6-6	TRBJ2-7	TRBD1	TGTGCCAGCAGTCGGACAGGGTCCAGTGGCTACGAGCAGTACTTC	CASSRTGSSGYEQYF
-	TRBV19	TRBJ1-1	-	TGTGCCAGTAGTCACCAGGAGGTCCGGACTGAAGCTTTCTTT	CASSHQEVRTEAFF